This T cell receptor beta chain was observed in a study of cytomegalovirus exposure and HLA in healthy donors. PCR amplification relied on 60 Vbeta primers (plus 13 Jbeta primers). Sequenced by immunoSEQ multiplex PCR; TCRdb stores in-frame clones only, minus some. The profile shows 150,000 to 200,000 clones, over 70% of them singletons. Between the trimmed V and J ends, which lost 4 bases and 3 bases, there was a span of 15 bases. This CDR3 has 15 amino acids. Germline CDR1 and CDR2: LNHNV and YYDKDF (reference sequence). This clonotype was sampled from a woman aged 45-59 years in good health and CMV-seropositive. What was sequenced was PBMCs. This chain joins TRBV15 and TRBJ1-2, with D tentatively TRBD1 (5 bases). CDR3 sequence reads: CATSTIWGGDYGYTF. The CDR3 coding sequence is TGTGCCACCAGCACGATCTGGGGGGGGGACTATGGCTACACCTTC.